The sequence of this T cell receptor (beta chain) was determined in a study of cytomegalovirus exposure and HLA in healthy donors. Study-level points and caveats: The authors later found TCR association rates varying by HLA locus, with DRB1 most and HLA-C fewest. Later analysis demonstrated an association between a missense DCLRE1C variant and TCR beta V- and J-gene trimming. A later analysis reported that several of the most significant clusters appeared to be linked to common viral pathogens, among them Epstein-Barr virus.

Researchers ran the PCR with 60 Vbeta and 13 Jbeta primers. Measured with immunoSEQ multiplex PCR; TCRdb has only the in-frame clones, and not every one. The sample records tens of thousands of clones, approximately 80% being singletons. Note on this clone: Its antigen is as yet unknown.

The TCR comes from a woman between 25 and 40 years old in good health and CMV-seronegative. The sequencing input was PBMCs.

The CDR3 loop reads CASSLRLAREENEQFF. As DNA, the CDR3 is TGTGCCAGCTCATTAAGACTAGCCCGGGAGGAAAATGAGCAGTTCTTC. The chain recombines TRBV18 with TRBJ2-1, with 7 bases fitting TRBD2. Unmatched junction bases numbered 14, after V lost 5 bases and J lost 7 bases. Looked up from germline, CDR1 is KGHSH and CDR2 is LQKENI. The CDR3 extends over 16 amino acids. The entire variable domain, with the rest obtained from reference TRBV18 and TRBJ2-1, is as follows: NAGVMQNPRHLVRRRGQEARLRCSPMKGHSHVYWYRQLPEEGLKFMVYLQKENIIDESGMPKERFSAEFPKEGPSILRIQQVVRGDSAAYFCASSLRLAREENEQFFGPGTRLTVL.